This T cell receptor (beta chain) was sequenced for a study of PD-1 blockade in classical Hodgkin lymphoma. The study, taken as a whole, reports: Baseline diversity resembling that of newly diagnosed patients was seen in complete responders. A significant rise in TCR diversity by C4D1 was seen for CD4+ but not CD8+ cells. Healthy donors were reported to have higher baseline TCR diversity than newly diagnosed patients.

Every patient had relapsed following autologous stem cell transplantation, and cohorts differed in brentuximab vedotin exposure. Notes on this clone: Its target is not known.

Sequencing was performed with immunoSEQ multiplex PCR; in TCRdb, only in-frame clones are kept and a portion is missing. The sample contains roughly 40,000 clones, more than 75% of which appear only once. This clonotype was obtained from a human donor with classical Hodgkin lymphoma. This material consisted of peripheral blood mononuclear cells (PBMCs), taken at baseline.

The CDR3 region is CASSYLPLLGNEQFF. CDR3 in DNA: TGTGCCAGCAGTTATCTCCCCCTGTTGGGGAATGAGCAGTTCTTC. This chain connects TRBV27 to TRBJ2-1; no reliable D call. Per the germline V gene, CDR1 is MNHEY and CDR2 is SMNVEV (reference sequence). The CDR3 runs 15 residues. V lost 4 bases and J lost 7, with 17 bases in between.